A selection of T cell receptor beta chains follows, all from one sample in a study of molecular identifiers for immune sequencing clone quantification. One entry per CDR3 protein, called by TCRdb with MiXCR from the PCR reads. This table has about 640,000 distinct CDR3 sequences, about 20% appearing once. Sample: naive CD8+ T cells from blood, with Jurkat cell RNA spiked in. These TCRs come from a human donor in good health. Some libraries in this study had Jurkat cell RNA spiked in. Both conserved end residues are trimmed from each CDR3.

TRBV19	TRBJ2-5	ASSSWDFQETQY
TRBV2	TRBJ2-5	AGRGEAQETQY
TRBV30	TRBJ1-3	AWNLGNSGNTIY
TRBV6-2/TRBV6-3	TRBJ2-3	ASSYRVAVHTDTQY
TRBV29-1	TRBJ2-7	SVEDQISEQY
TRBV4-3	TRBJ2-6	ANSLTGIGANVLT
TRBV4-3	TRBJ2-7	ASSQDRDRGFYEQY
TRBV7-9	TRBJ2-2	TSNLGGGTGELF
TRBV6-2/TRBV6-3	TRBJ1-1	ASSTTVNTEAF
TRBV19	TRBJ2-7	ASRERGFGEQY
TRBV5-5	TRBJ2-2	ASSPFFGTENTGELF
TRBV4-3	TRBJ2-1	ASSQFRDDADEQF
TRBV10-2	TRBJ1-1	ASAVREYTEAS
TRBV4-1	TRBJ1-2	ASSQKGESEGYT
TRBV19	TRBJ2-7	ASSAGQGAWYEQY
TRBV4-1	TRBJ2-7	ASRQSLSIPEQY
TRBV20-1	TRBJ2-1	SARLFDYNEQF
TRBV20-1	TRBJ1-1	SAEGLSTEAF
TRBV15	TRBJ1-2	ATSHIWETNYGYT
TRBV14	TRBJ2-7	ASSQGRDPWEQY
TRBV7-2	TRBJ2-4	ASSFGISGGNIQY
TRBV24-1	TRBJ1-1	ATHPGVSTEAF